The following is a T cell receptor beta chain sequence with its context. The data are from a study of blood T cell repertoires in COVID-19. The CDR3 consists of 15 residues. Germline CDR1 SGHRS, CDR2 YFSETQ. Trimming took 0 bases from V and 2 from J, leaving 8 bases between them. The method was immunoSEQ multiplex PCR; TCRdb's version includes in-frame clones alone and lacks a portion of them. This sample has about 100,000 clones; approximately 86% occur once, and the top ten carry around an eighth. J is TRBJ2-2 and V is TRBV5-1; D call uncertain. The sequenced material came from peripheral blood. This clonotype was sampled from a man aged 50 to 59 with active or convalescent COVID-19. Here the CDR3 reads CASSLARYNTGELFF. CDR3 nucleotide sequence: TGCGCCAGCAGCTTGGCTCGCTATAACACCGGGGAGCTGTTTTTT.